These 17 T cell receptor beta chains were sequenced from one sample in a study of CD8+ T cells in alopecia areata. In each case, RNA was isolated and then reverse transcribed into cDNA as the sequencing template. Sequencing used immunoSEQ multiplex PCR; TCRdb keeps in-frame clones, though not all of them. The sample includes 150,000 to 200,000 clones, around 71% of them seen just once. This sample comprised CD8+ T cells sorted from blood, obtained at week 0. Receptor source: a human donor with alopecia areata.

This sequence joins TRBV4-1 and TRBJ1-2, with 7 positions matching TRBD1. Germline V gene sequence: CDR1 MGHRA, CDR2 YSYEKL. Losses at the gene ends were 4 bases for V and 4 bases for J; bases not matched to a gene: 0. CDR3 size: 12 residues. The chain's CDR3 is CASSPGGYGYTF. The CDR3 region has the DNA TGCGCCAGCAGCCCAGGGGGCTATGGCTACACCTTC.

The chain carries TRBV10-1 and TRBJ1-1; 8 bases agree with TRBD1. The length of the CDR3 is 12 residues. The V gene's germline CDR1 is WNHNN and CDR2 SYGVQD (reference sequence). Losses at the gene ends were 5 bases for V and 5 bases for J; bases not matched to a gene: 1. The CDR3 DNA reads TGCGCCAGCAGTTGGACAGGGACTGAAGCTTTCTTT. Translated: CASSWTGTEAFF.

This clone was seen a few times. The rearrangement joins TRBV7-8 to TRBJ1-2; D not resolved. The length of the CDR3 is 14 residues. CDR1 and CDR2 from the germline V gene are SGHVS and FQNEAQ. V was trimmed by 2 bases and J by 7 bases, leaving 14 bases between them. CDR3 residues: CASSLSAGHRGYTF. Here the CDR3 DNA reads TGTGCCAGCAGCTTATCCGCGGGCCACCGTGGCTACACCTTC.

This chain links TRBV25-1 with TRBJ2-7; D ambiguous. From germline, CDR1 is MGHDK and CDR2 SYGVNS. Trimming removed 5 bases from V and 1 base from J, with 15 bases in between. The CDR3 sequence is 15 residues long. The CDR3 protein is CASSIVPGWSYEQYF. The CDR3, as DNA: TGTGCCAGCAGTATAGTCCCGGGTTGGTCCTACGAGCAGTACTTC.

The gene calls are TRBV30 and TRBJ2-7; D remains unclear. The length of the CDR3 is 10 residues. Germline values: CDR1 GTSNPN, CDR2 SVGIG (reference sequence). With 3 bases removed from V and 4 bases from J, the gap between germline ends came to 4 bases. CDR3 sequence (DNA): TGTGCCTGGAGGGGGTACGAGCAGTACTTC. Protein sequence: CAWRGYEQYF.

The V gene is TRBV30, the J gene TRBJ2-7; no reliable D call. Trimming removed 2 bases at V and 4 bases at J, with 6 bases between. Germline CDR1 reads GTSNPN; CDR2 reads SVGIG (reference sequence). The CDR3 sequence is 11 residues long. CDR3 sequence reads: CAWSFGYEQYF. CDR3 DNA: TGTGCCTGGAGTTTTGGGTACGAGCAGTACTTC.

The V gene is TRBV7-9, the J gene TRBJ1-2; D possibly corresponds to TRBD1 (5 bases). The V end was cut by 5 bases, the J end by 4 bases, with 14 bases between. Per germline, CDR1 SEHNR and CDR2 FQNEAQ (reference sequence). There are 14 residues in the CDR3. The CDR3 region has the DNA TGTGCCAGCAGCCCCAGACAGATCCCCTATGGCTACACCTTC. Protein: CASSPRQIPYGYTF.

The chain couples TRBV29-1 to TRBJ1-2, with D possibly matching TRBD1 (6 bases). The CDR3 consists of 17 residues. Germline V CDR1 and CDR2: SQVTM, ANQGSEA. Between the trimmed V and J ends, which lost 7 bases and 0 bases, there was a span of 24 bases. CDR3 in amino acids: CSAHLRIRGPANYGYTF. The CDR3, as DNA: TGCAGCGCTCACCTTAGAATCCGGGGGCCCGCTAACTATGGCTACACCTTC.

The chain couples TRBV13 to TRBJ2-3; 7 nucleotides align to TRBD1. Germline values: CDR1 PRHDT, CDR2 FYEKMQ (reference sequence). The CDR3 has 16 residues. V lost 0 bases, J lost 10 bases, and 13 bases stayed unmatched. CDR3 sequence: CASSLGRTGPGLAQYF. The CDR3 DNA reads as TGTGCCAGCAGCTTAGGCCGGACAGGCCCGGGGTTGGCGCAGTATTTT.

The chain employs TRBV29-1 and TRBJ2-1, with TRBD2 identical over 10 bases. Per germline, CDR1 SQVTM and CDR2 ANQGSEA. J lost 8 bases, V lost 4 bases, and 8 bases had no gene match. CDR3 length: 14 residues. The CDR3 nucleotides are TGCAGCGTTGGGTCTAGCGGGGGCCGGGATGAGCAGTTCTTC. Translation: CSVGSSGGRDEQFF.

Turning to this clone: Distinct nucleotide sequences in the sample also encode this CDR3. J is TRBJ2-3 and V is TRBV4-1; D not certain. V gave up 0 bases and J gave up 0 bases, with 7 bases separating them. Germline V gene data show CDR1 as MGHRA and CDR2 as YSYEKL. The CDR3 is made up of 15 amino acids. CDR3 nucleotide sequence: TGCGCCAGCAGCCAAGATCGTGGCAGCACAGATACGCAGTATTTT. Translating gives CASSQDRGSTDTQYF.

The V and J genes are TRBV25-1 and TRBJ2-3; maybe TRBD1 (6 bases). The germline V gene has CDR1 MGHDK and CDR2 SYGVNS. Trimming took 5 bases from V and 3 from J, leaving 12 bases between them. The CDR3 spans 14 residues. The CDR3, as DNA: TGTGCCAGCAGTACGGGACAACGGACAGATACGCAGTATTTT. Encoded protein: CASSTGQRTDTQYF.

The gene calls are TRBV10-3 and TRBJ1-2; TRBD1 might be the D (5 bases). V was pared by 8 bases and J by 4 bases, with 11 bases between. The CDR3 has 12 residues. Germline CDR1 reads ENHRY; CDR2 reads SYGVKD. CDR3 in DNA: TGTGCCATCCGCGGGGCAGGCTATGGCTACACCTTC. Protein: CAIRGAGYGYTF.

The V call is TRBV9, the J call TRBJ1-2; TRBD1 might be the D (6 bases). Germline lookup yields CDR1 SGDLS and CDR2 YYNGEE. The V end was cut by 6 bases, the J end by 1 base, with 7 bases between. This CDR3 is 12 amino acids long. The CDR3 region is CASKQGNYGYTF. In DNA, the CDR3 is TGTGCCAGCAAACAGGGTAACTATGGCTACACCTTC.

The chain uses TRBV4-1 and TRBJ1-1; D is undetermined. From germline, CDR1 is MGHRA and CDR2 YSYEKL. The V and J ends lost 3 bases and 4 bases respectively, with 9 bases between them. The CDR3 consists of 13 residues. The CDR3 sequence: CASSQDFGTEAFF. For the CDR3, the DNA is TGCGCCAGCAGCCAGGACTTCGGCACTGAAGCTTTCTTT.

This chain connects TRBV27 to TRBJ1-5; no clear D. Trimming left V 6 bases short and J 5 bases short, with 11 bases between. Germline CDR1 MNHEY, CDR2 SMNVEV (reference sequence). The CDR3 contains 13 residues. The chain's CDR3 is CASRGGQHQPQHF. In DNA form, the CDR3 reads TGTGCCAGCAGGGGTGGGCAGCATCAGCCCCAGCATTTT.

In regard to this clone: Within the sample, other DNA sequences also encode this same CDR3. The chain has TRBV29-1 and TRBJ2-1, with no clear D. There are 11 residues in the CDR3. Per germline, CDR1 SQVTM and CDR2 ANQGSEA. V lost 6 bases to trimming and J lost 1 base, with 4 bases between them. The CDR3 region has the DNA TGCAGCGTGGATTCCTACAATGAGCAGTTCTTC. Translation gives CSVDSYNEQFF.